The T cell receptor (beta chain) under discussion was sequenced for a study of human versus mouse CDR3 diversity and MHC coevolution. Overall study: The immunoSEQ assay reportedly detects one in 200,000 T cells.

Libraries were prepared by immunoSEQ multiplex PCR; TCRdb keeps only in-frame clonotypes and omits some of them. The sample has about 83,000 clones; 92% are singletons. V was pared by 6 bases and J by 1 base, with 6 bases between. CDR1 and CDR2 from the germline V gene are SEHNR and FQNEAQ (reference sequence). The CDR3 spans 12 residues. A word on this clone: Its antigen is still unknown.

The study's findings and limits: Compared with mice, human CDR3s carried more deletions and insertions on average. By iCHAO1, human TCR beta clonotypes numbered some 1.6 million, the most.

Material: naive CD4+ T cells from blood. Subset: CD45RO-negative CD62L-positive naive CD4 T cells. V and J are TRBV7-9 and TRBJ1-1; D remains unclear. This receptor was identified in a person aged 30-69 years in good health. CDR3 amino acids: CASRAQNTEAFF. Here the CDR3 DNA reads TGTGCCAGCAGAGCGCAGAACACTGAAGCTTTCTTT.